These 32 T cell receptor beta chains were all obtained from the same sample, sequenced in a study of blood T cell repertoires in COVID-19. TCRdb's table, derived via immunoSEQ multiplex PCR, lists solely in-frame clones and lacks some. The sample shows about 270,000 clones, roughly 86% of them seen only once. The sample comprised peripheral blood. These receptors all stem from a man aged 35 to 55 with active or convalescent COVID-19.

The chain couples TRBV6-1 to TRBJ1-5; D gene ambiguous. With 3 bases removed from V and 5 bases from J, the gap between germline ends came to 17 bases. The CDR3 spans 16 residues. Germline values: CDR1 MNHNS, CDR2 SASEGT. The CDR3 sequence: CASSEEDLWADQPQHF. CDR3 coding DNA: TGTGCCAGCAGTGAGGAGGACCTCTGGGCGGATCAGCCCCAGCATTTT.

The V call is TRBV5-1, the J call TRBJ1-1; unclear D gene. The CDR3 consists of 16 residues. V was pared by 0 bases and J by 6 bases, with 18 bases between. Germline V gene data show CDR1 as SGHRS and CDR2 as YFSETQ. The CDR3 protein is CASSLVLRGSSAEAFF. CDR3 coding DNA: TGCGCCAGCAGCTTGGTATTGCGGGGTTCCTCAGCTGAAGCTTTCTTT.

This chain links TRBV25-1 with TRBJ2-1, with 14 bases that match TRBD2. The CDR3 sequence is 17 residues long. In germline, CDR1 is MGHDK, CDR2 SYGVNS. V trimming: 6 bases; J trimming: 0 bases; junction bases outside the gene matches: 4. The CDR3 DNA reads TGTGCCAGCAGAGGACTAGCGGGGGGACCCTCCTACAATGAGCAGTTCTTC. Translated, it gives CASRGLAGGPSYNEQFF.

This sequence joins TRBV7-8 and TRBJ1-1; D possibly corresponds to TRBD1 (6 bases). This CDR3 comprises 12 residues. V was trimmed by 5 bases and J by 5 bases, leaving 9 bases between them. Germline V CDR1 and CDR2: SGHVS, FQNEAQ. DNA of the CDR3: TGTGCCAGCAGCACAACAGGGACTGAAGCTTTCTTT. This codes for CASSTTGTEAFF.

The rearrangement links TRBV25-1 to TRBJ2-7; 7 nucleotides match TRBD1. Looked up from germline, CDR1 is MGHDK and CDR2 is SYGVNS. There are 14 residues in the CDR3. V shed 3 bases, J shed 2 bases, and the junction held 4 bases outside the gene matches. CDR3 sequence (DNA): TGTGCCAGCAGTGATGGACAGGCGGCCTACGAGCAGTACTTC. This codes for CASSDGQAAYEQYF.

The chain uses TRBV6-5 and TRBJ2-1, with a tentative D call TRBD2 (6 bases). CDR1 and CDR2 (germline): MNHEY, SVGAGI. Trimming pared 7 bases from V and 12 bases from J, leaving 22 bases between. CDR3 size: 14 residues. CDR3 loop: CASTHGAPYGGQFF. DNA for the CDR3: TGTGCCAGCACTCACGGGGCGCCCTACGGGGGGCAGTTCTTC.

The chain recombines TRBV25-1 with TRBJ2-2; D is perhaps TRBD1 (5 bases). The CDR3 spans 16 residues. Per the germline V gene, CDR1 is MGHDK and CDR2 is SYGVNS. Trimming took 1 base from V and 0 from J, leaving 9 bases between them. CDR3 amino acids: CASSELGHPNTGELFF. The DNA for the CDR3 is TGTGCCAGCAGTGAATTGGGGCACCCGAACACCGGGGAGCTGTTTTTT. Full variable domain (remainder filled in from reference TRBV25-1 and TRBJ2-2): EADIYQTPRYLVIGTGKKITLECSQTMGHDKMYWYQQDPGMELHLIHYSYGVNSTEKGDLSSESTVSRIRTEHFPLTLESARPSHTSQYLCASSELGHPNTGELFFGEGSRLTVL.

This chain links TRBV9 with TRBJ1-6; D not certain. Germline V gene lookup returns CDR1 SGDLS and CDR2 YYNGEE. V shed 10 bases and J shed 9 bases, with 17 bases lying between them. The CDR3 extends over 13 amino acids. CDR3 loop: CAGKEDLTSPLHF. The CDR3 DNA follows: TGTGCCGGCAAGGAGGACCTTACTTCACCCCTCCACTTT.

This chain connects TRBV4-1 to TRBJ2-1; 12 bases are shared with TRBD2. Germline V CDR1 and CDR2: MGHRA, YSYEKL. The CDR3 is made up of 16 amino acids. The J segment lost 7 bases and the V segment lost 4 bases, leaving 8 bases of the junction unmatched. CDR3 sequence reads: CASSPPGTSGWNEQFF. The CDR3 DNA reads as TGCGCCAGCAGCCCCCCCGGGACTAGCGGGTGGAATGAGCAGTTCTTC.

Only a few counts were recorded for this clone. The chain employs TRBV19 and TRBJ1-2, with D unresolved. This CDR3 has 14 residues. From germline, CDR1 is LNHDA and CDR2 SQIVND (reference sequence). The ends were cut back, 4 bases at V and 4 bases at J, with 13 bases in the middle. CDR3 loop: CASSSRDGPYGYTF. The CDR3 DNA reads TGTGCCAGTAGTAGCCGGGATGGCCCCTATGGCTACACCTTC.

This chain links TRBV9 with TRBJ2-7; D remains ambiguous. The CDR3 spans 17 residues. Germline CDR1 is SGDLS and CDR2 is YYNGEE. Trimming removed 4 bases from V and 0 bases from J, with 20 bases in between. CDR3 sequence reads: CASSPPPRGQSSYEQYF. In nucleotides, the CDR3 is TGTGCCAGCAGCCCCCCCCCGCGCGGTCAGAGCTCCTACGAGCAGTACTTC.

The V call is TRBV7-3, the J call TRBJ2-1; 9 positions agree with TRBD2. Germline V CDR1 and CDR2: SGHTA, FQGTGA. V lost 4 bases, J lost 7 bases, and 8 bases stayed unmatched. This CDR3 has 15 residues. The DNA of the CDR3 is TGTGCCAGCAGCTCGGGACTAGCAGTTGGAAATGAGCAGTTCTTC. Protein product: CASSSGLAVGNEQFF.

This sequence joins TRBV4-2 and TRBJ1-3, with TRBD1 matching 7 bases. The CDR3 consists of 14 residues. The germline gives CDR1 LGHNA, CDR2 YNFKEQ. The J segment lost 2 bases and the V segment lost 4 bases, leaving 2 bases of the junction unmatched. The DNA of the CDR3 is TGTGCCAGCAGCCCTGACAGGGCTGGAAACACCATATATTTT. Its translation is CASSPDRAGNTIYF.

The J gene is TRBJ1-5, the V gene TRBV11-2; 7 bases are a match to TRBD1. CDR3 size: 14 residues. From germline, CDR1 is SGHAT and CDR2 FQNNGV. With 4 bases clipped from V and 5 bases from J, the junction kept 5 bases outside the gene matches. The CDR3 bases are TGTGCCAGCAGCTCCCGGACAGGAGATCAGCCCCAGCATTTT. Residues: CASSSRTGDQPQHF.

The CDR3 here is CASSLVSNQPQHF. CDR3 bases: TGTGCCAGCAGTTTAGTAAGCAATCAGCCCCAGCATTTT. V is TRBV27 and J is TRBJ1-5, with D uncertain. CDR3 length: 13 residues. V lost 2 bases and J lost 1, with 3 bases in between. Per germline, CDR1 MNHEY and CDR2 SMNVEV (reference sequence).

The V and J genes are TRBV19 and TRBJ1-5; unclear D gene. This CDR3 has 13 amino acids. CDR1 is LNHDA and CDR2 is SQIVND in the germline V gene (reference sequence). Deletions cut 5 bases from V and 5 bases from J, with 10 bases between. This CDR3 is CASSSSGDQPQHF. Here the CDR3 DNA reads TGTGCCAGTAGTTCCTCCGGAGATCAGCCCCAGCATTTT.

The V gene is TRBV19, the J gene TRBJ1-1; D gene uncertain. This CDR3 region has 11 residues. CDR1 is LNHDA and CDR2 is SQIVND in the germline V gene (reference sequence). V lost 1 base, J lost 9 bases, and 6 bases lay in between. This CDR3 reads CASSIGGKAFF. The CDR3 nucleotides read TGTGCCAGTAGTATAGGAGGGAAAGCTTTCTTT.

This clone was seen just once. The V and J genes are TRBV6-1 and TRBJ2-1; maybe TRBD1 (6 bases). This CDR3 contains 15 residues. In germline, CDR1 is MNHNS, CDR2 SASEGT. The germline V and J ends were trimmed by 0 bases and 5 bases, with 11 bases remaining between them. The CDR3 nucleotides read TGTGCCAGCAGTGAAGCACCGGGACACAACAATGAGCAGTTCTTC. Protein product: CASSEAPGHNNEQFF.

The rearrangement joins TRBV5-8 to TRBJ2-3, with a weak D call TRBD1 (5 bases). The CDR3 loop spans 14 amino acids. From germline, CDR1 is SGHTS and CDR2 YDEGEE. V dropped 2 bases and J dropped 0 bases, with 7 bases sitting between them. CDR3 sequence: CASSFQGSTDTQYF. CDR3 in DNA: TGTGCCAGCAGCTTCCAGGGTAGCACAGATACGCAGTATTTT.

The chain links TRBV4-2 to TRBJ2-7, with TRBD1 matching 9 bases. Per germline, CDR1 LGHNA and CDR2 YNFKEQ. Germline trimming cut 3 bases from V and 3 bases from J; bases unmatched to any gene: 3. The CDR3 consists of 14 residues. CDR3 protein: CASSHVGQGYEQYF. CDR3 sequence (DNA): TGTGCCAGCAGCCATGTGGGACAGGGCTACGAGCAGTACTTC.

This chain uses TRBV29-1 with TRBJ2-5; D ambiguous. The CDR3 loop spans 13 amino acids. V lost 2 bases to trimming and J lost 1 base, with 8 bases between them. Germline V CDR1 and CDR2: SQVTM, ANQGSEA. The CDR3 spells CSVEFQFQETQYF. Here the CDR3 DNA reads TGCAGCGTTGAATTCCAGTTCCAAGAGACCCAGTACTTC.

This chain joins TRBV7-9 and TRBJ2-1; 7 bases line up with TRBD2. Trimming at V came to 6 bases and at J to 6 bases, leaving 11 bases not matched to a gene. Germline CDR1 is SEHNR and CDR2 is FQNEAQ (reference sequence). The CDR3 has 15 residues. CDR3 amino acids: CASSSPWDYRNEQFF. CDR3 nucleotides: TGTGCCAGCAGTTCCCCTTGGGACTACCGCAATGAGCAGTTCTTC.

This sequence joins TRBV11-3 and TRBJ2-1; tentative D call: TRBD2 (5 bases). Per the germline V gene, CDR1 is SGHNT and CDR2 is YENEEA. The CDR3 extends over 13 amino acids. With 4 bases removed from V and 10 bases from J, the gap between germline ends came to 14 bases. CDR3 residues: CASSSPRGGEQFF. CDR3 coding DNA: TGTGCCAGCAGCTCCCCCCGCGGCGGGGAGCAGTTCTTC.

This sequence joins TRBV24-1 and TRBJ2-1, with a tentative D call TRBD1 (8 bases). The CDR3 consists of 14 residues. Germline CDR1 is KGHDR and CDR2 is SFDVKD. V was cut by 8 bases and J by 10 bases, with 20 bases left in between. The CDR3 is CATKGQGGVEEQFF. CDR3 in DNA: TGTGCCACCAAAGGACAGGGAGGGGTGGAGGAGCAGTTCTTC.

The J gene is TRBJ2-2, the V gene TRBV5-5, with a tentative D call TRBD2 (6 bases). CDR1 and CDR2 from the germline V gene are SGHKS and YYEKEE (reference sequence). Trimming pared 4 bases from V and 4 bases from J, leaving 20 bases between. The CDR3 is 17 residues long. This CDR3 is CASSHTLGGVGTGELFF. CDR3 in DNA: TGTGCCAGCAGCCATACCCTTGGAGGGGTGGGCACCGGGGAGCTGTTTTTT.

This clone has just one count. The V and J genes are TRBV5-1 and TRBJ1-4, with D unresolved. CDR3 length equals 16 residues. V gave up 4 bases and J gave up 3 bases, with 16 bases separating them. Germline CDR1 SGHRS, CDR2 YFSETQ. The CDR3 reads CASSRDGGLANEKLFF. In DNA form, the CDR3 reads TGCGCCAGCAGCCGTGACGGAGGGCTGGCTAATGAAAAACTGTTTTTT.

CDR3 DNA: TGTGCCAGCTCACCGGACAGTTACAATCAGCCCCAGCATTTT. Translation gives CASSPDSYNQPQHF. The chain joins TRBV18 to TRBJ1-5, with D possibly TRBD1 on 6 matching bases. V was trimmed by 3 bases and J by 3 bases, leaving 9 bases between them. The CDR3 covers 14 residues. CDR1 and CDR2 from the germline V gene are KGHSH and LQKENI.

The rearrangement joins TRBV9 to TRBJ2-1; 8 bases map to TRBD2. This CDR3 spans 16 amino acids. J lost 0 bases, V lost 2 bases, and 4 bases had no gene match. CDR1 and CDR2 (germline): SGDLS, YYNGEE. In DNA, the CDR3 is TGTGCCAGCAGCGTGGCCGGGGGGGCCTCCTACAATGAGCAGTTCTTC. Protein sequence: CASSVAGGASYNEQFF.

This clone was detected only once. The chain carries TRBV19 and TRBJ1-6; maybe TRBD1 (5 bases). CDR3 length equals 14 residues. Between the trimmed V and J ends, which lost 3 bases and 5 bases, there was a span of 8 bases. Germline V gene sequence: CDR1 LNHDA, CDR2 SQIVND (reference sequence). CDR3 sequence: CASSMGQDNSPLHF. DNA for the CDR3: TGTGCCAGTAGTATGGGGCAGGATAATTCACCCCTCCACTTT.

The chain carries TRBV5-6 and TRBJ2-7; 7 bases fit TRBD2. Germline V CDR1 and CDR2: SGHDT, YYEEEE. V lost 3 bases to trimming and J lost 7 bases; unmatched junction nucleotides: 4. The CDR3 length is 12 residues. As DNA, the CDR3 is TGTGCCAGCAGCTGGGGGGGTGCAGAGCAGTACTTC. It codes for CASSWGGAEQYF. The full variable domain, in which reference TRBV5-6 and TRBJ2-7 provide the parts outside the CDR3, is DAGVTQSPTHLIKTRGQQVTLRCSPKSGHDTVSWYQQALGQGPQFIFQYYEEEERQRGNFPDRFSGHQFPNYSSELNVNALLLGDSALYLCASSWGGAEQYFGPGTRLTVT.

This chain joins TRBV10-1 and TRBJ2-5; D possibly corresponds to TRBD1 (6 bases). The germline V gene encodes CDR1 WNHNN and CDR2 SYGVQD (reference sequence). V lost 5 bases, J lost 5 bases, and 12 bases lay in between. This CDR3 is built from 13 residues. The CDR3: CASSRDIRETQYF. CDR3 sequence (DNA): TGCGCCAGCAGTCGGGACATTCGGGAGACCCAGTACTTC.

The chain couples TRBV7-2 to TRBJ2-3, with a tentative D call TRBD2 (6 bases). The CDR3 covers 15 residues. The V and J ends lost 5 bases and 2 bases respectively, with 14 bases between them. Per the germline V gene, CDR1 is SGHTA and CDR2 is FQGNSA. The CDR3 sequence: CASSGTLLVTDTQYF. DNA for the CDR3: TGTGCCAGCAGCGGGACTCTCCTTGTCACAGATACGCAGTATTTT.